Below are 18 T cell receptor beta chains sequenced from a single sample in a study of T-cell memory formation after mild COVID-19. TCRdb re-derived calls from the 5' RACE reads in MiXCR, one entry per CDR3 protein. The sample has 270,000 or so distinct CDR3 sequences, roughly 18% seen once; the top ten hold 20% to 25%. The sample was PBMCs or a T cell subset sorted from them (not recorded which). The receptor source for this set is a man aged 18 to 30 who had mild COVID-19 (a few samples of this study predate the infection). Cell type and time point are not known.

In this sample, this clonotype turned up a few times. The chain links TRBV6-2 or TRBV6-3 to TRBJ2-7; D gene uncertain. Germline CDR1 and CDR2: MNHEY and SVGEGT. This CDR3 region has 13 residues. With 7 bases removed from V and 6 bases from J, the gap between germline ends came to 16 bases. The DNA for the CDR3 is TGTGCCAGCATGGGTCAGAGGTTCCGCGAGCAGTACGTC. Residues: CASMGQRFREQYV.

The table lists this clonotype with a few counts. The rearrangement joins TRBV12-3 or TRBV12-4 to TRBJ2-1; TRBD1 is a possible D gene (6 bases). This CDR3 contains 15 residues. V lost 8 bases, J lost 2 bases, and 16 bases lay in between. DNA of the CDR3: TGTGCCAGCTCCCGAGGGGGACACCCCTACAATGAGCAGTTCTTC. Amino acid sequence: CASSRGGHPYNEQFF.

This clonotype was detected a few times. The V and J genes are TRBV29-1 and TRBJ1-6; 9 bases map to TRBD1. CDR3 length equals 14 residues. V lost 6 bases, J lost 3 bases, and 3 bases stayed unmatched. Germline-derived CDR1 and CDR2 are SQVTM and ANQGSEA. The CDR3 nucleotides read TGCAGCGTGAGGACAGGGGTCTATAATTCACCCCTCCACTTT. Residues: CSVRTGVYNSPLHF.

This clonotype was detected a few times. The genes are TRBV5-1 and TRBJ1-5; D is undetermined. The CDR3 runs 13 residues. Trimming stripped 4 bases from V and 3 bases from J, with 8 bases between. CDR1 SGHRS and CDR2 YFSETQ come from the germline V gene. The CDR3 region has the DNA TGCGCCAGCAGCATCGGCCTCAATCAGCCCCAGCATTTT. Amino acid sequence: CASSIGLNQPQHF.

This chain joins TRBV28 and TRBJ1-1, with a tentative D call TRBD1 (5 bases). CDR3 length: 16 amino acids. Between the trimmed V and J ends, which lost 5 bases and 4 bases, there was a span of 20 bases. Germline assignment: CDR1 MDHEN and CDR2 SYDVKM. Written as DNA, the CDR3 is TGTGCCAGCAGTCCTCCTCGGGGGGGAAAAGGCACTGAAGCTTTCTTT. The encoded protein is CASSPPRGGKGTEAFF.

This clonotype has at least ten counts. V usage is TRBV12-3 or TRBV12-4 and J usage is TRBJ2-3; a weak D match, TRBD2 (5 bases). The length of the CDR3 is 16 residues. Trimming stripped 6 bases from V and 0 bases from J, with 16 bases between. The CDR3 loop reads CASSPEGWQSTDTQYF. Here the CDR3 DNA reads TGTGCCAGCAGCCCTGAGGGCTGGCAGAGCACAGATACGCAGTATTTT.

This clonotype has at least ten counts. V is TRBV20-1 and J is TRBJ2-5, with 8 bases lining up with TRBD1. The germline CDR1 and CDR2 sequences are DFQATT and SNEGSKA (reference sequence). V gave up 3 bases and J gave up 5 bases; unmatched junction bases: 5. CDR3 size: 13 residues. The CDR3 DNA is TGCAGTGCTAGCCCGACAGGGGAGGAGACCCAGTACTTC. It yields the protein CSASPTGEETQYF.

The CDR3 protein is CASSQDRPGGKNIQYF. CDR3 sequence (DNA): TGCGCCAGCAGCCAAGATCGTCCAGGGGGGAAAAACATTCAGTACTTC. The rearrangement uses TRBV4-3 and TRBJ2-4, with TRBD1 as a possible D gene (7 bases). Deletions cut 0 bases from V and 4 bases from J, with 13 bases between. CDR3 length equals 16 residues. Germline V gene sequence: CDR1 LGHNA, CDR2 YSLEER.

The V gene is TRBV6-5, the J gene TRBJ1-6; D unclear. Germline assignment: CDR1 MNHEY and CDR2 SVGAGI. The CDR3 sequence is 16 residues long. V dropped 0 bases and J dropped 3 bases, with 9 bases sitting between them. The CDR3 DNA reads TGTGCCAGCAGTTACTCTGTCCCGAGCTATAATTCACCCCTCCACTTT. It is translated as CASSYSVPSYNSPLHF.

The chain is built from TRBV4-1 and TRBJ2-2; 7 nucleotides match TRBD1. The J segment lost 5 bases and the V segment lost 4 bases, leaving 16 bases of the junction unmatched. Germline V CDR1 and CDR2: MGHRA, YSYEKL. This CDR3 has 18 amino acids. Here the CDR3 DNA reads TGCGCCAGCAGCCGGAATACAGGGGCTTTCGAGGGGACCGGGGAGCTGTTTTTT. As protein: CASSRNTGAFEGTGELFF.

This chain uses TRBV6-1 with TRBJ2-5, with D possibly matching TRBD2 (6 bases). V gave up 7 bases and J gave up 3 bases, with 12 bases separating them. The CDR3 totals 13 residues. The germline CDR1 and CDR2 sequences are MNHNS and SASEGT. CDR3 amino acids: CASIRRGEETQYF. The CDR3 nucleotides are TGTGCCAGCATAAGGCGGGGAGAAGAGACCCAGTACTTC.

This clonotype was counted at least ten times. The V gene is TRBV7-8, the J gene TRBJ2-7; the D call may be TRBD1 or TRBD2 (5 bases each). Looked up from germline, CDR1 is SGHVS and CDR2 is FQNEAQ. The CDR3 covers 13 residues. V dropped 4 bases and J dropped 4 bases, with 11 bases sitting between them. CDR3 amino acids: CASSSGRLYEQYF. CDR3 sequence (DNA): TGTGCCAGCAGCTCGGGACGTTTATACGAGCAGTACTTC. The full variable domain, in which reference TRBV7-8 and TRBJ2-7 provide the parts outside the CDR3, is GAGVSQSPRYKVAKRGQDVALRCDPISGHVSLFWYQQALGQGPEFLTYFQNEAQLDKSGLPSDRFFAERPEGSVSTLKIQRTQQEDSAVYLCASSSGRLYEQYFGPGTRLTVT.

This clonotype was seen more than once but under ten times. This chain uses TRBV12-3 or TRBV12-4 with TRBJ2-7; the D call may be TRBD1 or TRBD2 (5 bases each). The CDR3 is 14 residues long. For the CDR3, the DNA is TGTGCCAGCAGTTTAGAGGGGAGCTCCTATGAGCAGTACGTC. Amino acid sequence: CASSLEGSSYEQYV.

This clonotype came up a few times. The gene calls are TRBV6-6 and TRBJ2-2; D gene unclear. The V and J ends lost 7 bases and 6 bases respectively, with 6 bases between them. This CDR3 contains 11 residues. CDR1 and CDR2 (germline): MNHNY, SVGAGI (reference sequence). In nucleotides, the CDR3 is TGTGCCAGCACTGGTTCCGGGGAGCTGTTTTTT. Translation: CASTGSGELFF.

The V gene is TRBV5-4, the J gene TRBJ1-5, with a weak D call TRBD1 (5 bases). CDR1 is SGHNT, CDR2 YYREEE, per germline (reference sequence). V lost 3 bases and J lost 4, with 14 bases in between. The CDR3 is made up of 15 amino acids. CDR3 DNA sequence: TGTGCCAGCAGCTCTACTTTACAGGAAAATCAGCCCCAGCATTTT. Its translation is CASSSTLQENQPQHF.

A remark on this clonotype: One end of the junction fails to match germline, which may point to a read error. V is TRBV6-5 and J is TRBJ2-3, with D perhaps given as TRBD1 or TRBD2 (5 bases each). The CDR3 totals 12 residues. CDR1 and CDR2 (germline): MNHEY, SVGAGI. The CDR3 is CVGRSGTDTQYF. CDR3 nucleotide sequence: TGCGTGGGACGGTCCGGCACAGATACGCAGTATTTT.

There are many counts of this clonotype. Here the CDR3 reads CASSLGGSGEQFF. CDR3 nucleotide sequence: TGTGCCAGCAGCTTGGGGGGCAGTGGTGAGCAGTTCTTC. V is TRBV7-8 and J is TRBJ2-1; D is tentatively TRBD1 or TRBD2 (6 bases each). Germline-derived CDR1 and CDR2 are SGHVS and FQNEAQ. CDR3 size: 13 residues. Deletions cut 3 bases from V and 9 bases from J, with 12 bases between.

Only a few counts were recorded for this clonotype. The chain recombines TRBV7-9 with TRBJ1-2; possibly TRBD1 for D (5 bases). Looked up from germline, CDR1 is SEHNR and CDR2 is FQNEAQ (reference sequence). V gave up 5 bases and J gave up 6 bases, with 16 bases separating them. This CDR3 is built from 14 residues. CDR3 amino acids: CASSPWGMKDGYTF. In nucleotides, the CDR3 is TGTGCCAGCAGCCCCTGGGGGATGAAGGATGGCTACACCTTC.